The clone carrying this T cell receptor (beta chain) was recorded a few times. The antigen is not known. The sample originates from a study of vaccination and CD4 T cells after COVID-19. Study-wide findings and caveats: The authors identified 304 of 307 vaccine-specific clones in convalescent patients as spike mono-reactive.

Sequenced with the Oncomine TCR Beta short-read assay was DNA taken from cultured CD4+ T cells. TCRdb analysed the PCR reads with MiXCR anew, one entry per CDR3 protein. The sample has around 25,000 distinct CDR3 sequences, under 55% seen once. CDR3 size: 15 residues. The germline V gene has CDR1 SEHNR and CDR2 FQNEAQ (reference sequence). V lost 5 bases and J lost 4; bases outside the gene matches: 6. Described time point: late sampling 161 to 241 days after vaccination in a few convalescent patients. Treatment noted: approximately 10-day PBMC culture with coronavirus spike peptide pools or control peptides (ViraFEST assay).

The source is a human donor who had recovered from COVID-19. The specimen comprised CD4+ T cells from blood, cultured in vitro, sampled about 7 months after SARS-CoV-2 vaccination. The V and J genes are TRBV7-9 and TRBJ2-5, with TRBD1 matching over 11 bases. The CDR3 region has the DNA TGTGCCAGCAGCCGAGGGACAGGGGGTGGAGAGACCCAGTACTTC. Protein product: CASSRGTGGGETQYF.